This T cell receptor beta chain was documented in a study of blood T cell repertoires in COVID-19 (dated by TCRdb to 2020 to 2022). Some background on the complete study: The collaborator samples originated in the United States, Italy and Spain and spanned the acute and convalescent phases of COVID-19. The prospective study material was composed of cDNA or gDNA derived from T cells, B-cell-depleted T cells, or PBMCs. The dataset comprised deeply sampled blood TCRbeta repertoires from subjects exposed to, actively infected with, or recovered from COVID-19. The repertoires were made available in a free public database intended to serve as a resource for research on the immune response to SARS-CoV-2. The samples were drawn from two sources: the first 160 participants of the ongoing ImmuneRACE study, and 1,000 to 1,500 subjects contributed by 6 global collaborators. Nearly every sample came with metadata listing a de-identified subject ID, COVID-19 status, age in years and sex. Where available, HLA class I and class II types were obtained from metadata supplied by the sample provider rather than from assay-based typing. Overall results and qualifications from the work: The amount of clinical and demographic metadata varied by source and participant and was provided uncurated.

The collaborating institutions used their own protocols to collect whole blood in K2EDTA tubes. For TCRbeta analysis, collaborators shipped samples as frozen whole blood, isolated PBMCs, or DNA extracted from either of those sample types. Reading from cysteine to phenylalanine, the CDR3 counts 15 amino acids. Only the CDR3 portion is preserved as DNA: 45 bases, with reading frame beginning at the first base. In the germline V gene (reference sequence), CDR1 corresponds to SGHKS and CDR2 to YYEKEE. V and J lose 3 bases and 3 bases, and a span of 14 bases separates them. A word on this clone: It has no known antigen specificity. It has no much larger one-base neighbor in the sample; base qualities were not kept.

TCRbeta CDR3 regions were amplified from genomic DNA by means of the immunoSEQ Assay, a bias-controlled multiplex PCR. Per the authors' processing: The number of nucleated cells in each sample was estimated by amplification of reference gene primers within the assay. Sequence reads were collapsed and filtered to measure the absolute abundance of every unique TCRbeta CDR3 rearrangement. For each sample, productive Simpson clonality was calculated by taking the square root of Simpson's diversity index across productive rearrangements. What TCRdb holds here is the immuneACCESS table cut down to in-frame rearrangements. Part of the clones is not present; checked against another copy, under half of the missing clones reflect an unresolved V gene, and the others are unexplained. From that table come the V and J calls and clone size; the DNA was used to work out D and trimming. Present in this sample are roughly 53,000 clones, more than 90% of which were seen just once. Of the sample, 3% to 3.5% falls within the top ten clones.

Recombination linked TRBV5-5 to TRBJ2-3; the D gene is perhaps TRBD2, on 7 matching bases. The TCR sequence derives from a human donor in a cohort sampled during active COVID-19. The sequenced sample consisted of peripheral blood. The encoded CDR3 is CASSSLGGPTDTQYF. The DNA is as follows: TGTGCCAGCAGCTCGCTCGGGGGGCCGACAGATACGCAGTATTTT.